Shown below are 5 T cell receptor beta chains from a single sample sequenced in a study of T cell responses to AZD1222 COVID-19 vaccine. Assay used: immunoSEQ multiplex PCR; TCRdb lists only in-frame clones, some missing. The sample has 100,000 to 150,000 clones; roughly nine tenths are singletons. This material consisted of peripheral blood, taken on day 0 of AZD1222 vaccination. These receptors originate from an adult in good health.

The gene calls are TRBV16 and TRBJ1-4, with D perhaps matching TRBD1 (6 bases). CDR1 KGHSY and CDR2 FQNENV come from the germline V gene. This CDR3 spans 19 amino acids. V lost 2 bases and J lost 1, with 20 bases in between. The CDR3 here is CASSQPGRTASLTNEKLFF. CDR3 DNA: TGTGCCAGCAGCCAACCGGGGCGGACAGCCTCTTTAACTAATGAAAAACTGTTTTTT.

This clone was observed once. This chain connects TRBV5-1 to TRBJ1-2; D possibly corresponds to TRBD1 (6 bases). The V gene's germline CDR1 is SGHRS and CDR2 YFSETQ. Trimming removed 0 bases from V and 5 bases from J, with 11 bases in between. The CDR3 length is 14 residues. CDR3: CASSLDRVEYGYTF. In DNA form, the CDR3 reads TGCGCCAGCAGCTTGGACAGGGTAGAGTATGGCTACACCTTC. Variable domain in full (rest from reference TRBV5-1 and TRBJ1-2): KAGVTQTPRYLIKTRGQQVTLSCSPISGHRSVSWYQQTPGQGLQFLFEYFSETQRNKGNFPGRFSGRQFSNSRSEMNVSTLELGDSALYLCASSLDRVEYGYTFGSGTRLTVV.

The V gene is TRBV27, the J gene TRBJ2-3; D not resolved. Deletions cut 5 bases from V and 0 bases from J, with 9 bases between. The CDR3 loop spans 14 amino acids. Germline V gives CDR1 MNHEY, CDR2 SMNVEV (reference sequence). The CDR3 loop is CASSVYTSTDTQYF. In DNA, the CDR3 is TGTGCCAGCAGTGTATACACTAGCACAGATACGCAGTATTTT.

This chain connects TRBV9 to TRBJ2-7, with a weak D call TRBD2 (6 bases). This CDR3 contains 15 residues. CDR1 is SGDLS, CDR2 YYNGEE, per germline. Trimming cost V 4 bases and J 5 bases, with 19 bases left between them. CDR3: CASSTAPTSRDEQYF. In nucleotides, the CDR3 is TGTGCCAGCAGCACCGCCCCGACTAGTCGCGACGAGCAGTACTTC.

The CDR3: CASSGLFRTQYF. The DNA for the CDR3 is TGTGCCAGCAGCGGACTTTTTAGGACCCAGTACTTC. The chain couples TRBV12-3 or TRBV12-4 to TRBJ2-5; perhaps TRBD2 as D (5 bases). CDR3 length: 12 residues. V was shortened by 6 bases and J by 7 bases, with 12 bases between the two germline ends.